This TCR beta chain originates from a study of T cells after yellow fever vaccination. Study-level findings and limits: Post-booster reappearance was seen for most primary-vaccination clones (about 96% CD4, around 91% CD8).

CDR3 size: 15 residues. Germline lookup yields CDR1 SGHRS and CDR2 YFSETQ. Trimming took 3 bases from V and 6 from J; bases not matched to a gene: 5. One entry per CDR3 protein, called by TCRdb with MiXCR from the 5' RACE reads. The data show hundreds of thousands of distinct CDR3 sequences, approximately 10% seen once. Comments on this clonotype: The antigen is unknown.

This receptor was identified in a man in his late teens or twenties who received the YFV17D yellow fever vaccine. The chain carries TRBV5-1 and TRBJ2-1; 11 nucleotides match TRBD1. This specimen consisted of PBMCs, obtained on the day of the first yellow fever vaccination. CDR3: CASSSDRGPGNEQFF. The CDR3 region has the DNA TGCGCCAGCAGCTCGGACAGGGGGCCGGGCAATGAGCAGTTCTTC. Based on the CDR3 plus reference TRBV5-1 and TRBJ2-1, the full variable domain is KAGVTQTPRYLIKTRGQQVTLSCSPISGHRSVSWYQQTPGQGLQFLFEYFSETQRNKGNFPGRFSGRQFSNSRSEMNVSTLELGDSALYLCASSSDRGPGNEQFFGPGTRLTVL.